The present T cell receptor beta chain was sequenced within a study of blood T cells in healthy people across ages. Study-wide points: Both naive CD4+ cell counts and diversity were greater in long-lived donors than in aged donors.

This clonotype was seen a few times. Its matching antigen is unknown. Donors gave 9 to 10 milliliters of peripheral blood apiece. The CDR3 totals 14 residues. With 3 bases removed from V and 7 bases from J, the gap between germline ends came to 12 bases. Germline lookup yields CDR1 LGHNA and CDR2 YSLEER. Combining a sample-barcoded 5' primer with a J-beta primer mix, a second PCR ran for about 7 to 12 cycles. TCRdb reprocessed the 5' RACE reads with MiXCR, giving one entry per CDR3 protein. The sample carries 1.8 million or so distinct CDR3 sequences, roughly 43% recorded once. Sequencing was performed on blood. The clonotype comes from a human donor in good health. The chain joins TRBV4-3 to TRBJ1-4; a weak D match, TRBD1 (6 bases). CDR3 in DNA: TGCGCCAGCAGCCAGGACAGCCGGAGTGAAAAACTGTTTTTT. Residues: CASSQDSRSEKLFF.